This passage covers 6 T cell receptor beta chains from one sample sequenced in a study of cytomegalovirus exposure and HLA in healthy donors (dated by TCRdb to about 2017). Library preparation used the immunoSEQ multiplex PCR assay. For the multiplex PCR, a mixture combining 60 forward primers for TCR Vbeta segments and 13 reverse primers for TCR Jbeta segments was used. The clones in this table, taken by TCRdb from immuneACCESS, are in-frame only. Not every clone is retained; where verified, under half of the shortfall comes from an unresolved V gene, and the cause of the rest is unknown. The sample table holds around 69,000 clones, of which 55% to 80% were seen once. 7.5% to 8% of the sample is in the top ten clones. The sequencing sample was made of PBMCs. The receptors were gathered from a man aged 35-49 years in good health and CMV-seropositive.

The chain joins TRBV6-5 to TRBJ1-2; D is unclear. Germline V gene lookup returns CDR1 MNHEY and CDR2 SVGAGI. The length of the CDR3 is 15 residues. Trimming shortened V by 6 bases and J by 0 bases, and 14 bases separated the two germline ends. CDR3 loop: CASSPLAYSNYGYTF. CDR3 DNA: TGTGCCAGCAGCCCCCTCGCGTACTCTAACTATGGCTACACCTTC.

This clone came up a few times. The J gene is TRBJ2-1, the V gene TRBV6-5; possible D gene TRBD1, 6 bases. CDR1 is MNHEY, CDR2 SVGAGI, per germline. The CDR3 is made up of 14 amino acids. The V gene lost 1 base and the J gene lost 10 bases, with 14 bases spanning the gap. CDR3 loop: CASSYFKSDREQFF. For the CDR3, the DNA is TGTGCCAGCAGTTACTTCAAATCCGACAGGGAGCAGTTCTTC.

V gene TRBV29-1 combines with J gene TRBJ2-6; D might be TRBD1 (6 bases). This CDR3 has 18 amino acids. CDR1 and CDR2 (germline): SQVTM, ANQGSEA. Trimming took 7 bases from V and 0 from J, leaving 22 bases between them. The DNA of the CDR3 is TGCAGCGCCCAGCTTGTGGTACAGGGTGTCTCTGGGGCCAACGTCCTGACTTTC. Translating it yields CSAQLVVQGVSGANVLTF.

This chain joins TRBV7-9 and TRBJ2-7; 11 bases fit TRBD2. CDR1 is SEHNR, CDR2 FQNEAQ, per germline (reference sequence). After removal of 4 bases from V and 3 bases from J, the junction contained 5 bases not matched to a gene. The CDR3 loop spans 15 amino acids. The CDR3 coding sequence is TGTGCCAGCAGCTCGGGACTAGCGGAGGTCTACGAGCAGTACTTC. It translates to CASSSGLAEVYEQYF.

The J gene is TRBJ2-7, the V gene TRBV7-6, with D possibly being TRBD2 (5 bases). Trimming pared 3 bases from V and 3 bases from J, leaving 15 bases between. In germline, CDR1 is SGHVS, CDR2 FNYEAQ. The CDR3 spans 15 residues. CDR3 in amino acids: CASSLIVSGSYEQYF. Written as DNA, the CDR3 is TGTGCCAGCAGCTTGATTGTCAGCGGCAGCTACGAGCAGTACTTC.

This clone has only one observation. The rearrangement joins TRBV7-3 to TRBJ2-2; tentative D call: TRBD2 (7 bases). The germline gives CDR1 SGHTA, CDR2 FQGTGA. The CDR3 loop spans 15 amino acids. Between the trimmed V and J ends, which lost 4 bases and 6 bases, there was a span of 15 bases. The CDR3 DNA reads as TGTGCCAGCAGCTCAAGAAGGGGGGGTGCCGGGGAGCTGTTTTTT. It is translated as CASSSRRGGAGELFF.